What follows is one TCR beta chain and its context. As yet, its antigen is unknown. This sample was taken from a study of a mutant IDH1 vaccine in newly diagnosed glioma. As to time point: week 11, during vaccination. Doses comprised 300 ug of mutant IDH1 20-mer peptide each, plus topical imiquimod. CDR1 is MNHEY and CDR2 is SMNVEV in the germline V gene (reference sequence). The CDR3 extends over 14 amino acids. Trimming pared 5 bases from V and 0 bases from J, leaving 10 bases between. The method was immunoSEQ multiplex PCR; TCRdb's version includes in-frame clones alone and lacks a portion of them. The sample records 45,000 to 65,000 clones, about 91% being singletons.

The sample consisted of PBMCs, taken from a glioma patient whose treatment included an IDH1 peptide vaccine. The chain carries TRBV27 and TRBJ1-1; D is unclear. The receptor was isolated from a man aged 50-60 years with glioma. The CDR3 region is CASSLTPLNTEAFF. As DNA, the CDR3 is TGTGCCAGCAGTCTGACACCCCTGAACACTGAAGCTTTCTTT.